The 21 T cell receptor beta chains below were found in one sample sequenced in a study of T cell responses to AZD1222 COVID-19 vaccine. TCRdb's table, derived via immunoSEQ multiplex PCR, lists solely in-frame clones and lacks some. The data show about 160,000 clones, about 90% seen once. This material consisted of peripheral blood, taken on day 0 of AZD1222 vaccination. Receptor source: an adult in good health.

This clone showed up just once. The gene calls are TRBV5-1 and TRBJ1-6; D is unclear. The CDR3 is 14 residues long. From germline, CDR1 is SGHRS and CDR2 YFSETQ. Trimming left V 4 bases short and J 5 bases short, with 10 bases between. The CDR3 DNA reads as TGCGCCAGCAGCGGCGGGTTTGATAATTCACCCCTCCACTTT. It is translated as CASSGGFDNSPLHF. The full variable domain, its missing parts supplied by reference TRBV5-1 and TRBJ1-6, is KAGVTQTPRYLIKTRGQQVTLSCSPISGHRSVSWYQQTPGQGLQFLFEYFSETQRNKGNFPGRFSGRQFSNSRSEMNVSTLELGDSALYLCASSGGFDNSPLHFGNGTRLTVT.

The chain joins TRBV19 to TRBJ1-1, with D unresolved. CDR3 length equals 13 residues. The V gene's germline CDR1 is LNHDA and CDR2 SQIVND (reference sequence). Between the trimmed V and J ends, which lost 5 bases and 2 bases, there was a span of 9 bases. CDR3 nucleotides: TGTGCCAGTAGTTGGGAGGCTAACACTGAAGCTTTCTTT. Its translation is CASSWEANTEAFF.

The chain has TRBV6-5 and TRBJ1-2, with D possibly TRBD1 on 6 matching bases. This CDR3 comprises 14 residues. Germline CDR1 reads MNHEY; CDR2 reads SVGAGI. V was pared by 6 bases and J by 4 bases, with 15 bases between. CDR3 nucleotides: TGTGCCAGCAGCACCGGACAGTTCTCCTATGGCTACACCTTC. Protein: CASSTGQFSYGYTF.

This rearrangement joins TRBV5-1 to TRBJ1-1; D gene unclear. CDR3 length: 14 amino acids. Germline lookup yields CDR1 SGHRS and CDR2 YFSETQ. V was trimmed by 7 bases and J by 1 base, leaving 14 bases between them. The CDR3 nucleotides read TGCGCCAGCGCCATTGTGACGGGGAACACTGAAGCTTTCTTT. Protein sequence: CASAIVTGNTEAFF.

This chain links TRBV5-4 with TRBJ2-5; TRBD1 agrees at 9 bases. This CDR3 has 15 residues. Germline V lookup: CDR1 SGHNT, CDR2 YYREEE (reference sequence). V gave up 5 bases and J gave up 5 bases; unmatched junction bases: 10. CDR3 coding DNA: TGTGCCAGCAGTACGGACAGGGGAAGCTGGGAGACCCAGTACTTC. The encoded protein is CASSTDRGSWETQYF.

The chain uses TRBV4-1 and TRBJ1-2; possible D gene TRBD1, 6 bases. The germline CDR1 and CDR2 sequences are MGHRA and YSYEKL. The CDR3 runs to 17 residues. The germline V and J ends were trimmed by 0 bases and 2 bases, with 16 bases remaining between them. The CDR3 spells CASSQDEVQGINYGYTF. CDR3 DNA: TGCGCCAGCAGCCAAGATGAGGTTCAGGGGATAAACTATGGCTACACCTTC.

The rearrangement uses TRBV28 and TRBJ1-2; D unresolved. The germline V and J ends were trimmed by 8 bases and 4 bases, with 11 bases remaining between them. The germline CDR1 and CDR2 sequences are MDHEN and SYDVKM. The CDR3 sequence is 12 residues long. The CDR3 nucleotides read TGTGCCAGCGTCGGCGGCTCCTATGGCTACACCTTC. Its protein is CASVGGSYGYTF.

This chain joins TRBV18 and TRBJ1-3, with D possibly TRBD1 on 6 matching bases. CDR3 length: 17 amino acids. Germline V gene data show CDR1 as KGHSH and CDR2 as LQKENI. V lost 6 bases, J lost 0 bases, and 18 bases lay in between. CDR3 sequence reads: CASSRGAGTHSGNTIYF. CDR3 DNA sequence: TGTGCCAGCTCTCGAGGCGCCGGGACACACTCTGGAAACACCATATATTTT.

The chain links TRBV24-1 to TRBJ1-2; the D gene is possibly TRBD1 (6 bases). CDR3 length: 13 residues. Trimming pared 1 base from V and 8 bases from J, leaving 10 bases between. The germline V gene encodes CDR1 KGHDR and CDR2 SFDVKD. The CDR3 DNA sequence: TGTGCCACCAGTGATTTCACAGGGTGGGGCTACACCTTC. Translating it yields CATSDFTGWGYTF.

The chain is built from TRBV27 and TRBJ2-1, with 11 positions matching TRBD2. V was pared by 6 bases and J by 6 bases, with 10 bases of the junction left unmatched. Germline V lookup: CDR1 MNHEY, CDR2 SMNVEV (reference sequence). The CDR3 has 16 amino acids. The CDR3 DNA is TGTGCCAGCAGCGATTCGGGACTAGCGGACCTCAATGAGCAGTTCTTC. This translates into CASSDSGLADLNEQFF.

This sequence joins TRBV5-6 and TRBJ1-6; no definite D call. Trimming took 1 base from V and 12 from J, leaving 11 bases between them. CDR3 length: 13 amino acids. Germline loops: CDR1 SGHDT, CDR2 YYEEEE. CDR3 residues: CASSLWKGLPLHF. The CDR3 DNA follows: TGTGCCAGCAGCTTGTGGAAAGGGTTACCCCTCCACTTT.

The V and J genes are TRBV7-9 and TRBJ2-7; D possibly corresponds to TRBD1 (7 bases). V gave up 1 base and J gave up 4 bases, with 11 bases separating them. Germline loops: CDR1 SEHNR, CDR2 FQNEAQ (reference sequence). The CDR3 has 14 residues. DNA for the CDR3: TGTGCCAGCAGCTTAGAGGGGGCGGGATACGAGCAGTACTTC. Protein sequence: CASSLEGAGYEQYF.

CDR3 sequence: CASIVGRMNTEAFF. The CDR3 DNA reads as TGTGCCAGCATTGTTGGACGGATGAACACTGAAGCTTTCTTT. The chain links TRBV28 to TRBJ1-1; no reliable D call. The V gene lost 7 bases and the J gene lost 0 bases, with 12 bases spanning the gap. Germline lookup yields CDR1 MDHEN and CDR2 SYDVKM. The CDR3 totals 14 residues.

This CDR3 reads CASSEEARRTNYGYTF. The CDR3 DNA is TGTGCCAGCAGTGAAGAGGCCCGAAGGACTAACTATGGCTACACCTTC. V and J are TRBV6-1 and TRBJ1-2; D gene ambiguous. V was shortened by 1 base and J by 0 bases, with 12 bases between the two germline ends. The CDR3 has 16 amino acids. The germline gives CDR1 MNHNS, CDR2 SASEGT.

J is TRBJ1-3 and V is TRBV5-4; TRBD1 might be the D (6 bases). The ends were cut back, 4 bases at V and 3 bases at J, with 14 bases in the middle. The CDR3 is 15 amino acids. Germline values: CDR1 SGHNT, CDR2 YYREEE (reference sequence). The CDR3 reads CASSLQGPSGNTIYF. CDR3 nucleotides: TGTGCCAGCAGCCTCCAGGGGCCGAGTGGAAACACCATATATTTT.

The CDR3 DNA sequence: TGTGCCAGCAGCTTGGGTAACCGGGACGAAGCTTTCTTT. This codes for CASSLGNRDEAFF. The rearrangement links TRBV5-5 to TRBJ1-1, with a weak D call TRBD1 (5 bases). V lost 0 bases, J lost 8 bases, and 11 bases lay in between. The CDR3 is made up of 13 amino acids. The V gene's germline CDR1 is SGHKS and CDR2 YYEKEE (reference sequence).

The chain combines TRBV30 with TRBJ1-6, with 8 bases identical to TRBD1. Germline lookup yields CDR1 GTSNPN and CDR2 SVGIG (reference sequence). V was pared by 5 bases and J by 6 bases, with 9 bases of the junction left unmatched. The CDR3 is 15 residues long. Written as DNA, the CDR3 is TGTGCCTGGGGAGCTCCAGACAGGGGTAATTCACCCCTCCACTTT. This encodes CAWGAPDRGNSPLHF.

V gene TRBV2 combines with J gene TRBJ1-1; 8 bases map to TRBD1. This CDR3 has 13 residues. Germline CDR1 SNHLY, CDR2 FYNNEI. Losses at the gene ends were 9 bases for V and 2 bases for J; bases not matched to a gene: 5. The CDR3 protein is CARKGQGNTEAFF. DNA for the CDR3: TGTGCCAGGAAAGGACAGGGAAACACTGAAGCTTTCTTT.

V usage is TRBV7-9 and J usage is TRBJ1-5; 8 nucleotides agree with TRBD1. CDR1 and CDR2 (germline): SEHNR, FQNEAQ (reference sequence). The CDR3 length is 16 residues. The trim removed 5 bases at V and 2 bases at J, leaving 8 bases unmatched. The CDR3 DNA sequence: TGTGCCAGCAGCCTCCAGGGGGCGCGCGGCAATCAGCCCCAGCATTTT. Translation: CASSLQGARGNQPQHF.

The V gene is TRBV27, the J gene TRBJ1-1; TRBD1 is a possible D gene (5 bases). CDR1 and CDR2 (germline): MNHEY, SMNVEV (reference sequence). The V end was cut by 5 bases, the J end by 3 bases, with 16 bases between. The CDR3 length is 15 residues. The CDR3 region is CASSPLGRVYTEAFF. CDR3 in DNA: TGTGCCAGCAGTCCCTTGGGCAGGGTTTACACTGAAGCTTTCTTT.

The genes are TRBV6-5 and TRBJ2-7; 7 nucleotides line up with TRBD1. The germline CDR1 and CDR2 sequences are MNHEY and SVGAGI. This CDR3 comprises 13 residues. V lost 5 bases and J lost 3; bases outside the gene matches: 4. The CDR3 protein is CASSLQGSYEQYF. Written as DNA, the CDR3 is TGTGCCAGCAGTCTACAGGGGAGCTACGAGCAGTACTTC.